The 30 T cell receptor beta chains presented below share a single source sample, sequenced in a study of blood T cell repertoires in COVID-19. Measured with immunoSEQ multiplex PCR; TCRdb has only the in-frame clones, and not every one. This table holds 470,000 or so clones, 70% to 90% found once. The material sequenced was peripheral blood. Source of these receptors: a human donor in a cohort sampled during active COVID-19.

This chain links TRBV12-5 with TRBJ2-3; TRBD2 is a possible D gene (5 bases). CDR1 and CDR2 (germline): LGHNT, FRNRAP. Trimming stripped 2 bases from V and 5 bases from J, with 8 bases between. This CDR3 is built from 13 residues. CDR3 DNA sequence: TGTGCTAGTGGTTTGCGGGGTTTAGATACGCAGTATTTT. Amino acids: CASGLRGLDTQYF.

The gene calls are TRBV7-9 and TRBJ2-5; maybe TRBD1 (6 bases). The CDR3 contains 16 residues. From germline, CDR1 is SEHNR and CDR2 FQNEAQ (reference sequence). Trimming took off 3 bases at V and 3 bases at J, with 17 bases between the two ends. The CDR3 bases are TGTGCCAGCAGCTTCCTACAGGGAGAAGTGGAAGAGACCCAGTACTTC. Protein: CASSFLQGEVEETQYF.

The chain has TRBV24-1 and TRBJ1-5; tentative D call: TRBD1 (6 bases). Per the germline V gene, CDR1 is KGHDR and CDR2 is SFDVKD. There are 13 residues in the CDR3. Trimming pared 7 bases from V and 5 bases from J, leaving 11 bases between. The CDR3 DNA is TGTGCCACCAGCAGGGGAGGGGATCAGCCCCAGCATTTT. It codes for CATSRGGDQPQHF.

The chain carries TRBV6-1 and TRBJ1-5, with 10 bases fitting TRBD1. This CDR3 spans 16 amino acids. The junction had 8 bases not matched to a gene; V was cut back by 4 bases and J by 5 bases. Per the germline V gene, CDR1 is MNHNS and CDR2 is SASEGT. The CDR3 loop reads CASSAWDRGFYQPQHF. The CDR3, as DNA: TGTGCCAGCAGTGCCTGGGACAGGGGATTCTATCAGCCCCAGCATTTT.

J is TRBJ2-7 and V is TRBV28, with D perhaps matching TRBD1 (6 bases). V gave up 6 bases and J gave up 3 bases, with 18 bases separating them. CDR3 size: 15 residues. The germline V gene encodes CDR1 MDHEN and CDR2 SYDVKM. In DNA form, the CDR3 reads TGTGCCAGCAGGCCGACTGGGTCAGGGGACTACGAGCAGTACTTC. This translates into CASRPTGSGDYEQYF.

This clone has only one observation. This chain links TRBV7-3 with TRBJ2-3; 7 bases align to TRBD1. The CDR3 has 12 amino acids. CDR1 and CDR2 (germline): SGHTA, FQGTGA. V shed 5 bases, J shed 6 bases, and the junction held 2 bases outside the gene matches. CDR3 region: CASSPQGDTQYF. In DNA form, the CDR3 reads TGTGCCAGCAGCCCACAGGGGGATACGCAGTATTTT.

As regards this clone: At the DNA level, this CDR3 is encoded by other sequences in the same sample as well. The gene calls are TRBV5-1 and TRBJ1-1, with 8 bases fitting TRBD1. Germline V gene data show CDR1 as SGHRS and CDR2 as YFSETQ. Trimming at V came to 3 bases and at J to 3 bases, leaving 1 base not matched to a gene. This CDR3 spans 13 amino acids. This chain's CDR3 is CASSSQGDTEAFF. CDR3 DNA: TGCGCCAGCAGCTCACAGGGGGACACTGAAGCTTTCTTT.

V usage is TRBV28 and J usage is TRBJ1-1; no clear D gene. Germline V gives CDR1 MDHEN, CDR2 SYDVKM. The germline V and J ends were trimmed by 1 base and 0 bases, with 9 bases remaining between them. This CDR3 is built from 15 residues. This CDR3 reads CASSLLTAVNTEAFF. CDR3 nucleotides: TGTGCCAGCAGTTTATTAACCGCAGTGAACACTGAAGCTTTCTTT. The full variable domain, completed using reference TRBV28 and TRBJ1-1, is DVKVTQSSRYLVKRTGEKVFLECVQDMDHENMFWYRQDPGLGLRLIYFSYDVKMKEKGDIPEGYSVSREKKERFSLILESASTNQTSMYLCASSLLTAVNTEAFFGQGTRLTVV.

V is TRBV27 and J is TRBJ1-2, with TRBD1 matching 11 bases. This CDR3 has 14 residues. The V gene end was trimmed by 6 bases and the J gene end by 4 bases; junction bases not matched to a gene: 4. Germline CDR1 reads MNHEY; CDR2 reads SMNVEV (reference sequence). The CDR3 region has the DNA TGTGCCAGCAGCCGGGACAGGGGGACCTATGGCTACACCTTC. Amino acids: CASSRDRGTYGYTF.

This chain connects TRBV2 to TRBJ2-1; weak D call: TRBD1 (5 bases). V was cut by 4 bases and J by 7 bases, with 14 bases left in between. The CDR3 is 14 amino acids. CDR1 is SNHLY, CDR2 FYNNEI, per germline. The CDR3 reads CASSVGARGNEQFF. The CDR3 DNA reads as TGTGCCAGCAGTGTAGGGGCTCGTGGGAATGAGCAGTTCTTC.

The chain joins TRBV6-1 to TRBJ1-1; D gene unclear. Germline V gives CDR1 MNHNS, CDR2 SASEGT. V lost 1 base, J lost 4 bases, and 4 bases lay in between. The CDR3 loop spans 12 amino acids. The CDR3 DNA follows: TGTGCCAGCAGTGAAGTCGGCACTGAAGCTTTCTTT. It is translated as CASSEVGTEAFF.

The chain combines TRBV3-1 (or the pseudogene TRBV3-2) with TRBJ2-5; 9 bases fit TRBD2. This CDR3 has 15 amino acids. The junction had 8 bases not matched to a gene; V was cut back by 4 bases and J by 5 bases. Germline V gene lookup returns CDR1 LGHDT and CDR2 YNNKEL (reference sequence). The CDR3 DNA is TGTGCCAGCAGCCCCCCCCCTAGCGGGACGGAGACCCAGTACTTC. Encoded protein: CASSPPPSGTETQYF.

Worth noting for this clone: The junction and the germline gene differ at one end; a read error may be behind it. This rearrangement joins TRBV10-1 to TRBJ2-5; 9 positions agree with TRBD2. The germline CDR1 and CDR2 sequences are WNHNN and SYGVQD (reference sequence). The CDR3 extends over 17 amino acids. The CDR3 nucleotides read TGCACCAGCAGTGAGTCGAGGAGACTAGCGGTTCGTGGGACCCAGTACTTC. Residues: CTSSESRRLAVRGTQYF.

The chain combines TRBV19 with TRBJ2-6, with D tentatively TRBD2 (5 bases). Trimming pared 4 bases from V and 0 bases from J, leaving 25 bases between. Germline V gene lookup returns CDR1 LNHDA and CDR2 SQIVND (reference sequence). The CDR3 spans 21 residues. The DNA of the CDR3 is TGTGCCAGTAGTACTCTCTTAGTTGGGAGAGGTTATAGCTCTGGGGCCAACGTCCTGACTTTC. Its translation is CASSTLLVGRGYSSGANVLTF. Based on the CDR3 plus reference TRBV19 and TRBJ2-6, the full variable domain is DGGITQSPKYLFRKEGQNVTLSCEQNLNHDAMYWYRQDPGQGLRLIYYSQIVNDFQKGDIAEGYSVSREKKESFPLTVTSAQKNPTAFYLCASSTLLVGRGYSSGANVLTFGAGSRLTVL.

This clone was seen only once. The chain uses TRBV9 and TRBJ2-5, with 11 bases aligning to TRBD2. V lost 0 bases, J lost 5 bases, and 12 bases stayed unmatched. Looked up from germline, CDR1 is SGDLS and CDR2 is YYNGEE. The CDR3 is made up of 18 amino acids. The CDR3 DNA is TGTGCCAGCAGCGTAGGTACTAGCGGGAGCGGGACTAGGGAGACCCAGTACTTC. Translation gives CASSVGTSGSGTRETQYF. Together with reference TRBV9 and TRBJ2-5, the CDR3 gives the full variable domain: DSGVTQTPKHLITATGQRVTLRCSPRSGDLSVYWYQQSLDQGLQFLIQYYNGEERAKGNILERFSAQQFPDLHSELNLSSLELGDSALYFCASSVGTSGSGTRETQYFGPGTRLLVL.

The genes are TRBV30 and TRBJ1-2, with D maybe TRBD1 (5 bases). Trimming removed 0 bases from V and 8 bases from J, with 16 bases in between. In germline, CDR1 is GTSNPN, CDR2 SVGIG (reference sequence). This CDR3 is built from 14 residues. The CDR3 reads CAWSVLEGRDGYTF. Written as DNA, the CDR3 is TGTGCCTGGAGTGTACTGGAGGGCAGGGACGGCTACACCTTC.

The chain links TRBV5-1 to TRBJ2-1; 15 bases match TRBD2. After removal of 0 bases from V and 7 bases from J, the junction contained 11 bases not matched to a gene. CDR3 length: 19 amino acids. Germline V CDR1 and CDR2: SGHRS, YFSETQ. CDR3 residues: CASSLGGGLAGGPENEQFF. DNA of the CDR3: TGCGCCAGCAGCTTGGGAGGCGGACTAGCGGGAGGGCCGGAGAATGAGCAGTTCTTC.

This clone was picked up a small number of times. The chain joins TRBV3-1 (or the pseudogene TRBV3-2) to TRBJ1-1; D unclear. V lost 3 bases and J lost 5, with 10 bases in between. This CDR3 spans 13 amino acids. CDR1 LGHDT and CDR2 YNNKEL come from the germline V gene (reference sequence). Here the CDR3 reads CASSQGAKTEAFF. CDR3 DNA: TGTGCCAGCAGCCAGGGAGCCAAGACTGAAGCTTTCTTT.

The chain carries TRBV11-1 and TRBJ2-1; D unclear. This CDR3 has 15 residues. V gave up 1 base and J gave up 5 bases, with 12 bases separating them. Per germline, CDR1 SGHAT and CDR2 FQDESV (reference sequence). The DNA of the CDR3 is TGTGCCAGCAGCTTAGAGTCTCTAATGAACAATGAGCAGTTCTTC. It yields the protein CASSLESLMNNEQFF. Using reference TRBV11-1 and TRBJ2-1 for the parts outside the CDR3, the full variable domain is EAEVAQSPRYKITEKSQAVAFWCDPISGHATLYWYRQILGQGPELLVQFQDESVVDDSQLPKDRFSAERLKGVDSTLKIQPAELGDSAMYLCASSLESLMNNEQFFGPGTRLTVL.

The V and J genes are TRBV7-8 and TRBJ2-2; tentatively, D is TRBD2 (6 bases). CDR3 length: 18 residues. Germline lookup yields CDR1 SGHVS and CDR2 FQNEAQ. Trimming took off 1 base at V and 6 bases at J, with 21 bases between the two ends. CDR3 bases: TGTGCCAGCAGCTTAGATATCGCGGGGCTTCGGGGGTCCGGGGAGCTGTTTTTT. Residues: CASSLDIAGLRGSGELFF.

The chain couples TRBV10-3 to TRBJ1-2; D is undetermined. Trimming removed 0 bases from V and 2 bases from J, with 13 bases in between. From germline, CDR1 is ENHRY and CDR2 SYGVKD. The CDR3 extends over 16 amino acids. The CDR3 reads CAISESAYGGNYGYTF. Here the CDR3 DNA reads TGTGCCATCAGTGAGTCCGCGTACGGCGGCAACTATGGCTACACCTTC.

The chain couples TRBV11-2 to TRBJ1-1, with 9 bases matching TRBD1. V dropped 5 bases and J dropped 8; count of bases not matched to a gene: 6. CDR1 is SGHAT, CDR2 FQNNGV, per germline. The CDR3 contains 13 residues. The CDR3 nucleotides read TGTGCCAGCAGCCGGGGGACAGGGTACGAAGCTTTCTTT. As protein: CASSRGTGYEAFF.

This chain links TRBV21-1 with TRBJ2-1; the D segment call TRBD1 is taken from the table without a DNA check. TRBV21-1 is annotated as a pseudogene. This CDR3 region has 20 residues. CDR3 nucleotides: TGTGCCAGCAGCGGTCAGCTCGACAGGGGCTTACGGGGCCAATACAATGAGCAGTTCTTC. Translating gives CASSGQLDRGLRGQYNEQFF.

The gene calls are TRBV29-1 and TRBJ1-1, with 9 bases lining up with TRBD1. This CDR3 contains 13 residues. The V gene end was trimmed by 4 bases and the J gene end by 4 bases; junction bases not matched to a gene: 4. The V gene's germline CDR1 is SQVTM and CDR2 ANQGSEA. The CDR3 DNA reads TGCAGCGTTGCCCCGACAGGGGGCACTGAAGCTTTCTTT. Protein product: CSVAPTGGTEAFF.

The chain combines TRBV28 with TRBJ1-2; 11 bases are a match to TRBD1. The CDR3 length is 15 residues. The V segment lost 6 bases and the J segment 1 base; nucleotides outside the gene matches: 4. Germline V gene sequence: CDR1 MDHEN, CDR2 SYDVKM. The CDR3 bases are TGTGCCAGCAGGCGAGGGACAGGGGGTAACTATGGCTACACCTTC. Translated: CASRRGTGGNYGYTF.

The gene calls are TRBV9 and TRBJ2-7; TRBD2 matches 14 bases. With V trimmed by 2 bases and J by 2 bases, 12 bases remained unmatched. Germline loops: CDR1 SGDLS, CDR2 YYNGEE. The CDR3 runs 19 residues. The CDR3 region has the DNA TGTGCCAGCAGCGTTCACTACTCCGCGGGACTAGCGGGGGCCTACGAGCAGTACTTC. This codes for CASSVHYSAGLAGAYEQYF.

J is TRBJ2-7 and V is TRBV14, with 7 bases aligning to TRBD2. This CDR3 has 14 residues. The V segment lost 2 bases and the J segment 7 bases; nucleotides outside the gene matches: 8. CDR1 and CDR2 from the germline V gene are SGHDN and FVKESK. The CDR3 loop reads CASSQLSRRGEQYF. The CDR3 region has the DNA TGTGCCAGCAGCCAATTAAGCAGGCGGGGGGAGCAGTACTTC.

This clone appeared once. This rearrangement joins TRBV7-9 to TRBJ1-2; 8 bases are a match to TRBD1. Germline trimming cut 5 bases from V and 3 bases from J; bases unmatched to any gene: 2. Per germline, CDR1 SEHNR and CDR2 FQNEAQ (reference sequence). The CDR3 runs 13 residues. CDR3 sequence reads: CASSKGQDYGYTF. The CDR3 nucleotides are TGTGCCAGCAGCAAGGGACAGGACTATGGCTACACCTTC.

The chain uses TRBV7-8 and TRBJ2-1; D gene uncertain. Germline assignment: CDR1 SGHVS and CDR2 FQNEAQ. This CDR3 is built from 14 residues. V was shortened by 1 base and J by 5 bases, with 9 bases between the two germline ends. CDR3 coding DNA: TGTGCCAGCAGCTTAGGTGTCATTGACAATGAGCAGTTCTTC. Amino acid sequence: CASSLGVIDNEQFF. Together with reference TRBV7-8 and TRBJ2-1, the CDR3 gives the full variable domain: GAGVSQSPRYKVAKRGQDVALRCDPISGHVSLFWYQQALGQGPEFLTYFQNEAQLDKSGLPSDRFFAERPEGSVSTLKIQRTQQEDSAVYLCASSLGVIDNEQFFGPGTRLTVL.

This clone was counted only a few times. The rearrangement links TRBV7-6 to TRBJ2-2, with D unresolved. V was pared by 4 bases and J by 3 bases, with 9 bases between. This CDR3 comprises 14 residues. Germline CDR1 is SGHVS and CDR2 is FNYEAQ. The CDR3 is CASSSPLDTGELFF. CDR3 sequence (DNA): TGTGCCAGCAGCTCCCCCCTAGACACCGGGGAGCTGTTTTTT.